Listed here is a single T cell receptor (beta chain). The target antigen is unknown. These data belong to a study of blood T cells in healthy people across ages. Then a second PCR, running about 6 to 11 cycles, was carried out with a sample-barcoded 5' primer and a J-beta primer mix. Samples each returned at least 3 million CDR3-containing paired-end reads. MiXCR, run by TCRdb on the 5' RACE reads, gives a single entry per CDR3 protein. The profile shows under 2 million distinct CDR3 sequences, around 35% of them singletons. Broader study findings: In older individuals, TCR beta diversity per million T cells was lower, falling roughly linearly with age.

The sample taken for sequencing was blood. This TCR came from a woman aged 25 to 45 in good health.

The CDR3 here is CASSLLGAGNSPLHF. The CDR3 region has the DNA TGTGCCAGCAGTTTACTCGGGGCGGGGAATTCACCCCTCCACTTT. V and J are TRBV27 and TRBJ1-6, with D tentatively TRBD1 (5 bases). Trimming stripped 2 bases from V and 7 bases from J, with 12 bases between. Per the germline V gene, CDR1 is MNHEY and CDR2 is SMNVEV (reference sequence). CDR3 length equals 15 residues.